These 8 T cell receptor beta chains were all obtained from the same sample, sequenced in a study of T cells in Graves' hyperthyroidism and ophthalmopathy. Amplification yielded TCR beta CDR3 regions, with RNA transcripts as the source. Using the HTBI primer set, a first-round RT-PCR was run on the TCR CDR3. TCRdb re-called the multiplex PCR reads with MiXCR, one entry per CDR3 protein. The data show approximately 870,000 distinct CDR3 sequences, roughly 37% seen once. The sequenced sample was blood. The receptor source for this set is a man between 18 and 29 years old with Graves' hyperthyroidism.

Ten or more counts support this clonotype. CDR3 region: CASSLAAGPGNTIYF. The DNA for the CDR3 is TGCGCCAGCAGCTTGGCCGCGGGGCCTGGAAACACCATATATTTT. The rearrangement links TRBV5-1 to TRBJ1-3, with D perhaps matching TRBD1 (5 bases). Germline V gene data show CDR1 as SGHRS and CDR2 as YFSETQ. V was cut by 0 bases and J by 2 bases, with 9 bases left in between. The CDR3 has 15 amino acids.

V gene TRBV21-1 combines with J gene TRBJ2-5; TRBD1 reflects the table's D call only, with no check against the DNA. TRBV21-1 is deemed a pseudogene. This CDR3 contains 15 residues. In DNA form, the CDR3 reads TGTGCCAGCAGCACCGGGCAGGTTATGGCGGAGACCCAGTACTTC. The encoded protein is CASSTGQVMAETQYF.

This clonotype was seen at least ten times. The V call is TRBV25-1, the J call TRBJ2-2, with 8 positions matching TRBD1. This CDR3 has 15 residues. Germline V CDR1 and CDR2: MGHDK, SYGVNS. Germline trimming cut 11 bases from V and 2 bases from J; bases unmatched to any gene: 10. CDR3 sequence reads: CAAESDRDNTGELFF. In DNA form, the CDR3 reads TGTGCCGCCGAGTCGGACAGGGATAACACCGGGGAGCTGTTTTTT.

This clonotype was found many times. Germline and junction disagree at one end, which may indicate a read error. In nucleotides, the CDR3 is TGTGCCAGCACCTTAGGGGTCACTGAAGCTTTCTTT. It encodes CASTLGVTEAFF. The rearrangement links TRBV7-9 to TRBJ1-1; D perhaps matches TRBD1 (5 bases). The germline gives CDR1 SEHNR, CDR2 FQNEAQ (reference sequence). This CDR3 spans 12 amino acids.

The CDR3 bases are TGTGCCAGCAGCTCCGGTTGGAGGGGTAGGAGTTATAATTCACCCCTCCACTTT. Amino acid sequence: CASSSGWRGRSYNSPLHF. The V call is TRBV7-9, the J call TRBJ1-6; a weak D match, TRBD1 (5 bases). The CDR3 totals 18 residues. V lost 4 bases to trimming and J lost 4 bases, with 20 bases between them. Germline V gene data show CDR1 as SEHNR and CDR2 as FQNEAQ (reference sequence). Full variable domain (rest looked up from reference TRBV7-9 and TRBJ1-6): DTGVSQNPRHKITKRGQNVTFRCDPISEHNRLYWYRQTLGQGPEFLTYFQNEAQLEKSRLLSDRFSAERPKGSFSTLEIQRTEQGDSAMYLCASSSGWRGRSYNSPLHFGNGTRLTVT.

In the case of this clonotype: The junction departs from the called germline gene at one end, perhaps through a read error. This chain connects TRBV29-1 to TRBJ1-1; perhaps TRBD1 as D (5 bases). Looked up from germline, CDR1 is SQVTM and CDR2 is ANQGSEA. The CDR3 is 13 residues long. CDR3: CSVERGLSTEVFF. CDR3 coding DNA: TGCAGCGTTGAAAGGGGTTTGAGCACTGAAGTTTTCTTT.

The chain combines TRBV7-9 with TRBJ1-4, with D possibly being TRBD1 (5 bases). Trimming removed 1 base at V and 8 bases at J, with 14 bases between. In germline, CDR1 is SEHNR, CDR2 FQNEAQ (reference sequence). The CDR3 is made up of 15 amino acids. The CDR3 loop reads CASSLEERGGEKLFF. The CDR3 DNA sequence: TGTGCCAGCAGCTTAGAAGAACGGGGCGGAGAAAAACTGTTTTTT.

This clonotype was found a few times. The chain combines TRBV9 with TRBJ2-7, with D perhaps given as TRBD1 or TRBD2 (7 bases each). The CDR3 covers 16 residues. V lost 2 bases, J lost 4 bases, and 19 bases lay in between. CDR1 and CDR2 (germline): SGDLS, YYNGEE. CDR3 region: CASSVGGTVNSYEQYF. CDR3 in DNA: TGTGCCAGCAGCGTGGGAGGGACAGTTAACTCGTACGAGCAGTACTTC.